This T cell receptor (beta chain) came from a study of identical twins. This clonotype was found once. No antigen is known for it. A read error may be the cause here, since a much bigger clone is one base away. Whole-study findings and limits: Excess sharing between twins was weaker in beta out-of-frame sequences.

V lost 1 base and J 16 bases, leaving 21 bases between the germline ends. Germline V gene lookup returns CDR1 SGHRS and CDR2 YFSETQ. The CDR3 loop spans 14 amino acids. Template switching created a universal primer site, and the cDNA included unique molecular identifiers. TCRdb reprocessed the 5' RACE reads with MiXCR, giving one entry per CDR3 protein. Of 150,000 or so distinct CDR3 sequences listed, under 4.5% are singletons. V is TRBV5-1 and J is TRBJ2-1; tentatively, D is TRBD2 (6 bases). The specimen was memory T cells sorted from blood. The TCR was taken from a man in his late teens or twenties in good health. Written as DNA, the CDR3 is TGCGCCAGCAGCTTGAAGGCTAACGGGAGTGTGATTTTCTTC. It is translated as CASSLKANGSVIFF.